This T cell receptor (beta chain) was sequenced for a study of monozygotic twins with inflammatory bowel disease. Two rounds of nested PCR, of approximately 16 and 9 cycles, were run on TCRalpha and TCRbeta cDNA. TCRdb re-called the 5' RACE reads and gives one entry per CDR3 protein, without DNA. The sample's table shows approximately 120,000 distinct CDR3 sequences. Study results and caveats: Heterogeneous immunosuppressive treatment regimens may have introduced variability into patient repertoires.

For this clonotype: Its antigen remains unidentified.

Sequences were obtained from blood. This TCR was recovered from a human donor with ulcerative colitis or Crohn's disease, or a healthy co-twin of an affected twin (not recorded which).

The CDR3 spells CSARETATNTEAFF. This sequence joins TRBV20-1 and TRBJ1-1; TCRdb's assignment of TRBD1 cannot be checked, as there is no DNA. CDR3 size: 14 residues. The germline CDR1 and CDR2 sequences are DFQATT and SNEGSKA (reference sequence).